This T cell receptor (beta chain) was captured by sequencing in a study of T-cell memory formation after mild COVID-19. Notes on the study in general: While clones contracting from day 15 to 85 were balanced between CD4 and CD8, later expanders leaned CD4+.

Using its own MiXCR run on the 5' RACE reads, TCRdb lists one record per CDR3 protein. Of roughly 350,000 distinct CDR3 sequences detected, roughly 21% appear once; the ten largest clones hold roughly an eighth. CDR3 length equals 17 residues. The V segment lost 5 bases and the J segment 2 bases; nucleotides outside the gene matches: 12. As regards this clonotype: The target antigen is unknown.

Material for sequencing was PBMCs or a T cell subset sorted from them (not recorded which). V and J are TRBV23-1 and TRBJ2-1, with TRBD1 matching 7 bases. TRBV23-1 is an ORF, with its function uncertain. The clonotype was recovered from an adult woman who had mild COVID-19 (a few samples of this study predate the infection). Cell type and time point are not known. In DNA form, the CDR3 reads TGCGCCAGCAGTTGGACGGGTAGGGACAGACCCTACAATGAGCAGTTCTTC. It encodes CASSWTGRDRPYNEQFF.